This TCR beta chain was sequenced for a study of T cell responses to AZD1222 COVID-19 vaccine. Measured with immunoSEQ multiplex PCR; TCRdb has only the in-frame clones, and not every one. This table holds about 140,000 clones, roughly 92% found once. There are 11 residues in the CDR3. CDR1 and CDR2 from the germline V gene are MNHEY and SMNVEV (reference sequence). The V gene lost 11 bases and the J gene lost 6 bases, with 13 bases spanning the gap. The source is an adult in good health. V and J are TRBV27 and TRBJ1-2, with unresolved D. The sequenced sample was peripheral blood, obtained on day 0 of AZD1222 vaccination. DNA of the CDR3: TGTGCCGTCAGAGTCGGAAATGGCTACACCTTC. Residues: CAVRVGNGYTF.